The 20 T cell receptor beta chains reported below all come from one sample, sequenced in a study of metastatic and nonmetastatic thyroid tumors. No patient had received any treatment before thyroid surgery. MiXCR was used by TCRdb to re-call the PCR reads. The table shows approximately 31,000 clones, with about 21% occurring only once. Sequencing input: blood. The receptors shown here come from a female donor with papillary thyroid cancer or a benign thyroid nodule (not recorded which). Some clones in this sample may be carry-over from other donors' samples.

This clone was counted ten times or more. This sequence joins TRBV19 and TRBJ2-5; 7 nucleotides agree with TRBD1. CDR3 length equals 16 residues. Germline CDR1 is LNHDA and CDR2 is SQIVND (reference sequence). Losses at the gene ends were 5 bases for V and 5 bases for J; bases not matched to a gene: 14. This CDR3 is CASSPRRDSNLETQYF. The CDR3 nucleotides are TGTGCCAGTAGTCCCCGAAGGGACAGCAACCTGGAGACCCAGTACTTC.

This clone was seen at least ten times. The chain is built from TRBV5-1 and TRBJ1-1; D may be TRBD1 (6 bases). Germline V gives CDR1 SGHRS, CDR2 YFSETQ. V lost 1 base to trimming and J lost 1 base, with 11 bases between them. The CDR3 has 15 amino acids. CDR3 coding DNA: TGCGCCAGCAGCTTGCGTTCGACAGGGAACACTGAAGCTTTCTTT. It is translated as CASSLRSTGNTEAFF. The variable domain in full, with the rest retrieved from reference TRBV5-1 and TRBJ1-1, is KAGVTQTPRYLIKTRGQQVTLSCSPISGHRSVSWYQQTPGQGLQFLFEYFSETQRNKGNFPGRFSGRQFSNSRSEMNVSTLELGDSALYLCASSLRSTGNTEAFFGQGTRLTVV.

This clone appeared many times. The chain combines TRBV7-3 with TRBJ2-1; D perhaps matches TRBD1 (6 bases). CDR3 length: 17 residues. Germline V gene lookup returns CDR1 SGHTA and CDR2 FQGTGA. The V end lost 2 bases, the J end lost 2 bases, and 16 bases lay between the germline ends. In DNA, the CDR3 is TGTGCCAGCAGCTTAGGTTCGATTCAGGGGCCCTACAATGAGCAGTTCTTC. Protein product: CASSLGSIQGPYNEQFF.

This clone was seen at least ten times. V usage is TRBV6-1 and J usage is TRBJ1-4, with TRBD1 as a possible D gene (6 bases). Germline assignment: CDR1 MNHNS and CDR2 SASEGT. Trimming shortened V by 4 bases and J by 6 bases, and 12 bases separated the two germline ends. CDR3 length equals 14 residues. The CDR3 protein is CASSGQVVDEKLFF. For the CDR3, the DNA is TGTGCCAGCAGTGGACAGGTGGTTGATGAAAAACTGTTTTTT.

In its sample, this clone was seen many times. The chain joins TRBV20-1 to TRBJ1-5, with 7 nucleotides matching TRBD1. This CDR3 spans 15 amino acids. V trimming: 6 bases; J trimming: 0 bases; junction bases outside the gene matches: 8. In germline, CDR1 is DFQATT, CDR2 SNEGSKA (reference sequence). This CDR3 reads CSAVQGGYSNQPQHF. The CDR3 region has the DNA TGCAGTGCGGTCCAGGGGGGCTATAGCAATCAGCCCCAGCATTTT.

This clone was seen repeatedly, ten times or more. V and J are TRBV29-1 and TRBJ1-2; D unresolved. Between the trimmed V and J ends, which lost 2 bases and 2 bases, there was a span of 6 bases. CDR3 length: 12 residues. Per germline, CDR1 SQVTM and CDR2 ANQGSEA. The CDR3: CSVESGNYGYTF. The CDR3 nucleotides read TGCAGCGTTGAATCCGGAAACTATGGCTACACCTTC.

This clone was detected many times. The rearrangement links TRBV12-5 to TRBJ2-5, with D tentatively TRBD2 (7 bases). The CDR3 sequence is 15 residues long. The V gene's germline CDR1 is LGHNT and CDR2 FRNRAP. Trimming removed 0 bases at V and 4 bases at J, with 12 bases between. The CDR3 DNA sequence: TGTGCTAGTGGTTTGGTTGGCGGGGGCCGAGAGACCCAGTACTTC. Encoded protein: CASGLVGGGRETQYF. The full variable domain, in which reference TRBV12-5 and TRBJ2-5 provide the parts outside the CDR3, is DARVTQTPRHKVTEMGQEVTMRCQPILGHNTVFWYRQTMMQGLELLAYFRNRAPLDDSGMPKDRFSAEMPDATLATLKIQPSEPRDSAVYFCASGLVGGGRETQYFGPGTRLLVL.

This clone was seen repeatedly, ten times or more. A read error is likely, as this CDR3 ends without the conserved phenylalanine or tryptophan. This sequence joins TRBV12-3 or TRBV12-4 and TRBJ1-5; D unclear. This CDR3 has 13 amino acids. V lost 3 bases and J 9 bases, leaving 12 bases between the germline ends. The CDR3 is CASSLVLPRPQHL. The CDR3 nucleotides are TGTGCCAGCAGTTTGGTATTACCCCGGCCCCAGCATCTT.

The CDR3 coding sequence is TGTGCCAGCAGTGAAGATGGGGTATCCTGGGGCGAGCAGTACTTC. It yields the protein CASSEDGVSWGEQYF. The rearrangement joins TRBV6-1 to TRBJ2-7; no definite D call. CDR3 length equals 15 residues. V was clipped by 1 base and J by 6 bases, with 16 bases between them. Per germline, CDR1 MNHNS and CDR2 SASEGT.

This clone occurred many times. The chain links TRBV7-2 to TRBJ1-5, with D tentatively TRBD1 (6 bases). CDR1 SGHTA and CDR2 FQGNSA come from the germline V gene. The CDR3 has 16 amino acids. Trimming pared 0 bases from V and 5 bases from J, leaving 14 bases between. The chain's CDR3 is CASSLAGGQGHQPQHF. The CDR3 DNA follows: TGTGCCAGCAGCTTAGCTGGGGGGCAGGGGCATCAGCCCCAGCATTTT.

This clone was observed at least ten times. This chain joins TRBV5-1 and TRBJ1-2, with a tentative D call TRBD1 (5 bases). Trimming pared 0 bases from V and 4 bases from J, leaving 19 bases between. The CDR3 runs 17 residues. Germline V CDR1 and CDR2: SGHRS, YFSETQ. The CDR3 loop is CASSLVREGFLGYGYTF. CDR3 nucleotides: TGCGCCAGCAGCTTGGTCAGGGAGGGTTTTTTAGGCTATGGCTACACCTTC. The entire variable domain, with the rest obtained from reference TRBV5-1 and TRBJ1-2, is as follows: KAGVTQTPRYLIKTRGQQVTLSCSPISGHRSVSWYQQTPGQGLQFLFEYFSETQRNKGNFPGRFSGRQFSNSRSEMNVSTLELGDSALYLCASSLVREGFLGYGYTFGSGTRLTVV.

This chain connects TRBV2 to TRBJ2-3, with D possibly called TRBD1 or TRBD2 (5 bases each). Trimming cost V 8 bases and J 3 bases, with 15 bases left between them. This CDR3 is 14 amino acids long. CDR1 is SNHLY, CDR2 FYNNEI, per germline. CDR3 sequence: CASSVAEGTDTQYF. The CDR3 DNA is TGTGCCAGCTCCGTGGCAGAGGGGACAGATACGCAGTATTTT.

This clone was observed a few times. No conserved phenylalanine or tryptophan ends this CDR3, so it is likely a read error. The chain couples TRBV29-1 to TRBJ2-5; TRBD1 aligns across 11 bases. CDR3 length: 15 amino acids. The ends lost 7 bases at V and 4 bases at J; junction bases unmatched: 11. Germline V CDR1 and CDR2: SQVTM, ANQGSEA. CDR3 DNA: TGCAGCGCACATCCCGGGACAGGGGGTGGAGAGACCCAGTACCTC. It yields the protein CSAHPGTGGGETQYL.

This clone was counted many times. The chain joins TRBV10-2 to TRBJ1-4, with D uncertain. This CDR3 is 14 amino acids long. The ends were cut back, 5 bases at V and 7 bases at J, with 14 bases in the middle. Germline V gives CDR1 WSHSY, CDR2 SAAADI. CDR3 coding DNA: TGCGCCAGCAGTTCGGCCCTCAGAGGTGAAAAACTGTTTTTT. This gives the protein CASSSALRGEKLFF.

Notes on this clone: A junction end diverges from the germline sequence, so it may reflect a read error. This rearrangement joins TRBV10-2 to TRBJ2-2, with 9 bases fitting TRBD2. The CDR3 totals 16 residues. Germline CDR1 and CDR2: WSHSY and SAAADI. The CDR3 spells CASRSPSSGTLGELFF. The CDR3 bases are TGTGCCAGCAGATCCCCCTCTAGCGGGACCCTCGGGGAGCTGTTTTTT.

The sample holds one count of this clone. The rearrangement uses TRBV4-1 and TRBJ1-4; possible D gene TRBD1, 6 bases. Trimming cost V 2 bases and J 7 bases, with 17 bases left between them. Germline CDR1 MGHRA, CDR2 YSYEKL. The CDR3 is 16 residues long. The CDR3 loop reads CASSQQFGIGGEKLFF. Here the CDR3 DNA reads TGCGCCAGCAGCCAACAGTTCGGGATAGGGGGTGAAAAACTGTTTTTT.

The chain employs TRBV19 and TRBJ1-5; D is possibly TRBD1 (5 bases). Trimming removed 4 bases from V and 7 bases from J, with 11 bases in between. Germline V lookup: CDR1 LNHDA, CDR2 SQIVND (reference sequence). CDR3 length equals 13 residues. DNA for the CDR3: TGTGCCAGTAGTAAGGGGCTTCGGCAGCCCCAGCATTTT. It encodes CASSKGLRQPQHF.

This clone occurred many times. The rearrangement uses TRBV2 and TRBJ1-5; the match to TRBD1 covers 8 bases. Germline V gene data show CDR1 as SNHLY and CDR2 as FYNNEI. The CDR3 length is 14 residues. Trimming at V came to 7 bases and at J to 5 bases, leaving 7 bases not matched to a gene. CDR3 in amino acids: CASKEETGDQPQHF. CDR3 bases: TGTGCCAGCAAGGAAGAGACAGGGGATCAGCCCCAGCATTTT.

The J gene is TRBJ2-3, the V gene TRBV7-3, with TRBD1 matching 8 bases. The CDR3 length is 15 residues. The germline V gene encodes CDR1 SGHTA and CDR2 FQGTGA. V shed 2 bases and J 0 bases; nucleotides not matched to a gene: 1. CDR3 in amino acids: CASSLGTGSTDTQYF. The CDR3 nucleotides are TGTGCCAGCAGCTTAGGGACAGGAAGCACAGATACGCAGTATTTT.

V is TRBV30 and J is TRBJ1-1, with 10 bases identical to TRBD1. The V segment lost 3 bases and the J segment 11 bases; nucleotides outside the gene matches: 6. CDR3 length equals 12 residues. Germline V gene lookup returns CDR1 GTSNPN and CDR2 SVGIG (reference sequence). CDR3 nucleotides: TGTGCCTGGAGCCCGGGACAGGGGATCGCTTTCTTT. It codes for CAWSPGQGIAFF.